The 8 T cell receptor beta chains below come from one sample, sequenced in a study of shared clonotypes between healthy human individuals. Sequencing was performed with immunoSEQ multiplex PCR; in TCRdb, only in-frame clones are kept and a portion is missing. The sample contains approximately 500,000 clones, 78% of which appear only once. Sequencing was done on a sample of PBMCs. All receptors come from a woman aged 40 to 50 in good health. Some clones in this sample may be carry-over from other donors' samples.

The chain employs TRBV9 and TRBJ2-3, with 12 bases matching TRBD2. Trimming at V came to 0 bases and at J to 6 bases, leaving 5 bases not matched to a gene. This CDR3 is 16 amino acids long. Germline CDR1 and CDR2: SGDLS and YYNGEE. The DNA of the CDR3 is TGTGCCAGCAGCGTAGGACTAGCGGGAGTTGGGGATACGCAGTATTTT. Translation gives CASSVGLAGVGDTQYF.

The rearrangement links TRBV7-6 to TRBJ1-1; D is unclear. V gave up 3 bases and J gave up 7 bases, with 6 bases separating them. CDR3 length equals 11 residues. Looked up from germline, CDR1 is SGHVS and CDR2 is FNYEAQ. CDR3 in DNA: TGTGCCAGCAGCTTGGGCGGTGAAGCTTTCTTT. Protein: CASSLGGEAFF.

The rearrangement links TRBV5-1 to TRBJ1-2; 12 nucleotides agree with TRBD1. The V gene's germline CDR1 is SGHRS and CDR2 YFSETQ. V dropped 2 bases and J dropped 6; count of bases not matched to a gene: 14. The CDR3 totals 18 residues. CDR3 amino acids: CASSLQPGTGGAKDGYTF. The CDR3 DNA is TGCGCCAGCAGCTTACAACCCGGGACAGGGGGCGCCAAGGATGGCTACACCTTC.

The chain combines TRBV7-3 with TRBJ2-3; 7 bases match TRBD2. The trim removed 1 base at V and 3 bases at J, leaving 1 base unmatched. This CDR3 spans 14 amino acids. CDR1 is SGHTA, CDR2 FQGTGA, per germline. The CDR3 nucleotides are TGTGCCAGCAGCTTAAACGGGAGGACAGATACGCAGTATTTT. Translating gives CASSLNGRTDTQYF.

Only a few counts were recorded for this clone. CDR3 DNA: TGTGCCTGGAGTGAAAGGGCTGAAGCTTTCTTT. Residues: CAWSERAEAFF. The V call is TRBV30, the J call TRBJ1-1, with D uncertain. V dropped 1 base and J dropped 6 bases, with 6 bases sitting between them. Germline V CDR1 and CDR2: GTSNPN, SVGIG (reference sequence). The CDR3 is 11 residues long.

This chain uses TRBV5-4 with TRBJ1-1; perhaps TRBD1 as D (5 bases). From germline, CDR1 is SGHNT and CDR2 YYREEE (reference sequence). The CDR3 has 14 amino acids. V was pared by 2 bases and J by 5 bases, with 13 bases between. This CDR3 is CASSFGREGTEAFF. The CDR3 nucleotides read TGTGCCAGCAGCTTCGGCAGGGAGGGAACTGAAGCTTTCTTT.

CDR3 DNA sequence: TGTGCCAGCAGCTCCAGGGGTGCATACGAGCAGTACTTC. This gives the protein CASSSRGAYEQYF. This chain links TRBV7-6 with TRBJ2-7; TRBD1 might be the D (6 bases). Germline values: CDR1 SGHVS, CDR2 FNYEAQ. The V end was cut by 4 bases, the J end by 4 bases, with 11 bases between. CDR3 length: 13 residues. Supplemented by reference TRBV7-6 and TRBJ2-7, the full variable domain reads GAGVSQSPRYKVTKRGQDVALRCDPISGHVSLYWYRQALGQGPEFLTYFNYEAQQDKSGLPNDRFSAERPEGSISTLTIQRTEQRDSAMYRCASSSRGAYEQYFGPGTRLTVT.

This chain uses TRBV4-3 with TRBJ2-2, with 11 bases fitting TRBD2. The CDR3 runs 17 residues. With 3 bases clipped from V and 4 bases from J, the junction kept 7 bases outside the gene matches. Germline V lookup: CDR1 LGHNA, CDR2 YSLEER. The CDR3 DNA sequence: TGCGCCAGCAGCCAGGGGACTAGCGGAGGTACCACCGGGGAGCTGTTTTTT. Its translation is CASSQGTSGGTTGELFF.